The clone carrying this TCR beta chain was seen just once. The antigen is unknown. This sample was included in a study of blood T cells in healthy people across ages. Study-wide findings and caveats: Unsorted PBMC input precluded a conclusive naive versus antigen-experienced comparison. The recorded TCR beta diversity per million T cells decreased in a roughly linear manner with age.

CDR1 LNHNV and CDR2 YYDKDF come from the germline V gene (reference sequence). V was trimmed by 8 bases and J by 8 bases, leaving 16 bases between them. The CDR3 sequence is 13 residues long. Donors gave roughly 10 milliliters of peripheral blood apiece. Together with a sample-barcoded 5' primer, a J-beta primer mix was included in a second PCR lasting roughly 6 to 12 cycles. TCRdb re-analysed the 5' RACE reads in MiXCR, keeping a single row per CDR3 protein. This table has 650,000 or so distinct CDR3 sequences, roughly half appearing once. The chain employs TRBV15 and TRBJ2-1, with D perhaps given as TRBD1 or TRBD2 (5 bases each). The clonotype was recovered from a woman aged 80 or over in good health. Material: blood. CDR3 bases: TGTGCCACCTCTTCTCGAGGGGAAGATGAGCAGTTCTTC. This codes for CATSSRGEDEQFF. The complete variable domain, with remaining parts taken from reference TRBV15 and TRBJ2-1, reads DAMVIQNPRYQVTQFGKPVTLSCSQTLNHNVMYWYQQKSSQAPKLLFHYYDKDFNNEADTPDNFQSRRPNTSFCFLDIRSPGLGDTAMYLCATSSRGEDEQFFGPGTRLTVL.